What follows is one T cell receptor beta chain and its context. The antigen is not known. V shed 5 bases and J 2 bases; nucleotides not matched to a gene: 8. The CDR3 sequence is 17 residues long. The V gene's germline CDR1 is SEHNR and CDR2 FQNEAQ (reference sequence). This specimen belongs to a study of cytomegalovirus exposure and HLA in healthy donors. Vbeta (60) and Jbeta (13) primers were used in the PCR. Assay: immunoSEQ multiplex PCR; the TCRdb copy retains only in-frame clones and omits some. The sample yields approximately 170,000 clones, about 80% seen once. Broader study findings: Researchers counted 180 or so TCR beta chains as cytomegalovirus-associated.

The sequenced sample was PBMCs. The source is a man in his forties in good health and CMV-seronegative. This chain links TRBV7-9 with TRBJ2-1; 11 nucleotides match TRBD2. The CDR3 nucleotides are TGTGCCAGCAGCCTTGGGACTAGCGGAGCGGCCTACAATGAGCAGTTCTTC. Translated: CASSLGTSGAAYNEQFF.